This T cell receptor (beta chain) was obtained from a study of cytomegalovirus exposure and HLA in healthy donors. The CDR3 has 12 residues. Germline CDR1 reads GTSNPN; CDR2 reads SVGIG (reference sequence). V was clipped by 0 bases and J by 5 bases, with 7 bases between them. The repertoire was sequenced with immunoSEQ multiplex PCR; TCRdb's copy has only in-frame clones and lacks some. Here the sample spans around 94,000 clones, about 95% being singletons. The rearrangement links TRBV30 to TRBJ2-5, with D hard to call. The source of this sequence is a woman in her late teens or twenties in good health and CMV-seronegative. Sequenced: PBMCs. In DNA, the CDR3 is TGTGCCTGGAGTGTTAGCCAGGAGACCCAGTACTTC. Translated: CAWSVSQETQYF.